These T cell receptor beta chains were read from a single sample in a study of early T cells in non-severe SARS-CoV-2 infection. TCRdb re-analysed the 5' RACE reads in MiXCR, keeping a single row per CDR3 protein. The sample lists approximately 81,000 distinct CDR3 sequences, over 12% seen once, with 3% to 3.5% in the top ten. What was sequenced was whole blood. Receptor source: an adult who was a healthcare worker with PCR-confirmed SARS-CoV-2 infection or an uninfected control (not recorded which). The CDR3 runs from the conserved cysteine through the conserved F or W. The order of the fields is J gene, V gene, clone size, CDR3 protein. Some rows mark clone size as missing; the rest say once, few, many or name a class of expanded clone.

J gene: TRBJ2-7; V gene: TRBV7-8; clone size: NA; CDR3 protein: CASSLERRSYYEQYF
J gene: TRBJ2-1; V gene: TRBV7-2; clone size: NA; CDR3 protein: CASSLDRAGAGQFF
J gene: TRBJ2-1; V gene: TRBV13; clone size: NA; CDR3 protein: CASSSTLLAGNEQFF
J gene: TRBJ2-7; V gene: TRBV12-3/TRBV12-4; clone size: NA; CDR3 protein: CASSFWWTGAIYEQYF
J gene: TRBJ1-4; V gene: TRBV19; clone size: many; CDR3 protein: CASSTPGGTNEKLFF
J gene: TRBJ2-2; V gene: TRBV18; clone size: many; CDR3 protein: CASSDTSTGELFF
J gene: TRBJ2-7; V gene: TRBV5-1; clone size: NA; CDR3 protein: CASSPPVAGGSEQYF
J gene: TRBJ2-6; V gene: TRBV12-3/TRBV12-4; clone size: few; CDR3 protein: CASRPGQGTPDRLSGANVLTF
J gene: TRBJ1-1; V gene: TRBV5-8; clone size: NA; CDR3 protein: CASSLQGANTEAFF
J gene: TRBJ2-3; V gene: TRBV4-1; clone size: NA; CDR3 protein: CASSQGGTGGSSTQYF
J gene: TRBJ1-2; V gene: TRBV6-6; clone size: many; CDR3 protein: CASSYSQGKLGYTF
J gene: TRBJ2-3; V gene: TRBV2; clone size: many; CDR3 protein: CASTERWTDTQYF
J gene: TRBJ2-1; V gene: TRBV29-1; clone size: once; CDR3 protein: CSAKSGTGVNEQFF
J gene: TRBJ2-2; V gene: TRBV7-9; clone size: few; CDR3 protein: CASSLALAGLFF
J gene: TRBJ2-1; V gene: TRBV29-1; clone size: NA; CDR3 protein: CSVAGLAENNEQFF
J gene: TRBJ2-2; V gene: TRBV28; clone size: few; CDR3 protein: CASSSNTGELFF
J gene: TRBJ1-2; V gene: TRBV29-1; clone size: few; CDR3 protein: CSVSLRAAGYGYTF
J gene: TRBJ1-1; V gene: TRBV12-3/TRBV12-4; clone size: many; CDR3 protein: CASSIRTGIRAFF
J gene: TRBJ1-5; V gene: TRBV6-5; clone size: few; CDR3 protein: CASSEGAGLHQPQHF
J gene: TRBJ2-1; V gene: TRBV7-7; clone size: many; CDR3 protein: CASSLGPYNEQFF
J gene: TRBJ2-1; V gene: TRBV6-2/TRBV6-3; clone size: NA; CDR3 protein: CASSPSRTSGRAEYNEQFF
J gene: TRBJ1-2; V gene: TRBV29-1; clone size: NA; CDR3 protein: CSFSPGRQANYGYTF
J gene: TRBJ2-5; V gene: TRBV12-3/TRBV12-4; clone size: few; CDR3 protein: CASSLVGPQATQYF
J gene: TRBJ2-5; V gene: TRBV11-2; clone size: NA; CDR3 protein: CASSFTRSAGQETQYF
J gene: TRBJ2-3; V gene: TRBV11-3; clone size: few; CDR3 protein: CASSLNSGLSTDTQYF
J gene: TRBJ2-7; V gene: TRBV12-5; clone size: many; CDR3 protein: CASVPGGPFGEQYF
J gene: TRBJ2-3; V gene: TRBV4-1; clone size: NA; CDR3 protein: CASSQDGGRSTDTQYF
J gene: TRBJ1-1; V gene: TRBV25-1; clone size: few; CDR3 protein: CASSELGQGNTEAFF
J gene: TRBJ1-5; V gene: TRBV6-5; clone size: NA; CDR3 protein: CASSSTGLGQPQHF
J gene: TRBJ2-7; V gene: TRBV4-1; clone size: few; CDR3 protein: CASSQGEQGYEQYF
J gene: TRBJ2-6; V gene: TRBV6-1; clone size: many; CDR3 protein: CASSDRDRGRRFSGANVLTF
J gene: TRBJ2-1; V gene: TRBV7-9; clone size: few; CDR3 protein: CASSSTAGYEQFF
J gene: TRBJ2-1; V gene: TRBV29-1; clone size: NA; CDR3 protein: CSVELAGIMGHEQFF
J gene: TRBJ1-4; V gene: TRBV27; clone size: many; CDR3 protein: CASSSRGREKLFF
J gene: TRBJ1-1; V gene: TRBV7-9; clone size: many; CDR3 protein: CASSLYEYPGQKAFF